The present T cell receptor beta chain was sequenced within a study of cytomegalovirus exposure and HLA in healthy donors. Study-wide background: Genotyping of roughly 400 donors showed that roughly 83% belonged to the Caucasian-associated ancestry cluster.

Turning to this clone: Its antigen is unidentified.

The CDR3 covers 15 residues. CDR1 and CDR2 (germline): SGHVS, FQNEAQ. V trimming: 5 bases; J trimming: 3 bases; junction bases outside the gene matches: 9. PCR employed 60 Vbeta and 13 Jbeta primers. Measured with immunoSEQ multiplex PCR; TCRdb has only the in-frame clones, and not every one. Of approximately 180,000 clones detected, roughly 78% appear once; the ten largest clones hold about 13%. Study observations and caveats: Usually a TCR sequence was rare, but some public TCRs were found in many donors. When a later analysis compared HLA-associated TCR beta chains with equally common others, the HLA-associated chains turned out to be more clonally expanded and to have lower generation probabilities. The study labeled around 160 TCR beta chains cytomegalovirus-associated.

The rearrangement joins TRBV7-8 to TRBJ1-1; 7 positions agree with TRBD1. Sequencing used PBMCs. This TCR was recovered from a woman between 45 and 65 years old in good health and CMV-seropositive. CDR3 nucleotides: TGTGCCAGCAGCCACCTCGGACAGGTTGACACTGAAGCTTTCTTT. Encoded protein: CASSHLGQVDTEAFF.